This TCR beta chain emerged from a study of cytomegalovirus exposure and HLA in healthy donors. V lost 3 bases and J lost 4, with 9 bases in between. The CDR3 has 13 amino acids. Germline CDR1 is SGHTA and CDR2 is FQGNSA. Primers: 60 Vbeta forward and 13 Jbeta reverse. The data were produced by immunoSEQ multiplex PCR, yet TCRdb's version contains in-frame clones alone and is incomplete. The sample shows roughly 190,000 clones, and about 6% sits with its ten largest clones. Each donor's status was that of a healthy bone marrow donor. With respect to this clone: Its antigen is currently unknown.

The study, taken as a whole, reports: Later on, a genetic analysis was performed. It linked a missense variant in DCLRE1C with V- and J-gene trimming of TCR beta.

Input material: PBMCs. The genes are TRBV7-2 and TRBJ1-1; the D is unclear. The TCR was taken from a young man in good health and CMV-seronegative. The CDR3 protein is CASSFGVSTEAFF. CDR3 sequence (DNA): TGTGCCAGCAGCTTTGGAGTTAGCACTGAAGCTTTCTTT.